One and the same sample provided the 8 T cell receptor beta chains below, sequenced in a study of CD8 T cells in Susac syndrome. Reverse transcription of roughly 0.45 to 1 ug RNA used random hexamers. From the immunoSEQ multiplex PCR reads, TCRdb called clonotypes with MiXCR, one entry per CDR3 protein. The sample has about 22,000 distinct CDR3 sequences; just under 95% are singletons. The material sequenced was CD8+ T cells from PBMCs. All receptors derive from a human donor in good health.

This clonotype turned up a few times. This sequence joins TRBV9 and TRBJ2-6, with D possibly TRBD2 on 6 matching bases. Germline assignment: CDR1 SGDLS and CDR2 YYNGEE. Trimming removed 7 bases from V and 1 base from J, with 18 bases in between. CDR3 size: 17 residues. This CDR3 reads CASGLTEGISGANVLTF. In DNA form, the CDR3 reads TGTGCCAGCGGGCTCACGGAGGGTATATCTGGGGCCAACGTCCTGACTTTC.

This sequence joins TRBV7-9 and TRBJ2-7; the match to TRBD1 covers 11 bases. The CDR3 runs to 15 residues. The V and J ends lost 5 bases and 6 bases, in that order; junction bases with no gene match: 9. CDR1 SEHNR and CDR2 FQNEAQ come from the germline V gene (reference sequence). The CDR3 sequence: CASSPPGTGGGEQYF. CDR3 DNA: TGTGCCAGCAGCCCTCCCGGGACAGGGGGAGGCGAGCAGTACTTC. Drawing the rest from reference TRBV7-9 and TRBJ2-7, the complete variable domain is DTGVSQNPRHKITKRGQNVTFRCDPISEHNRLYWYRQTLGQGPEFLTYFQNEAQLEKSRLLSDRFSAERPKGSFSTLEIQRTEQGDSAMYLCASSPPGTGGGEQYFGPGTRLTVT.

V is TRBV7-2 and J is TRBJ2-5; 16 nucleotides agree with TRBD2. The J segment lost 6 bases and the V segment lost 5 bases, leaving 9 bases of the junction unmatched. This CDR3 is built from 17 residues. CDR1 is SGHTA, CDR2 FQGNSA, per germline. The CDR3 DNA reads TGTGCCAGCAGCCCGACCGGGACTAGCGGGGGGGCGAAGACCCAGTACTTC. Translated, it gives CASSPTGTSGGAKTQYF.

The chain joins TRBV5-6 to TRBJ2-7, with 8 bases matching TRBD1. There are 15 residues in the CDR3. Trimming removed 4 bases from V and 2 bases from J; junction bases left unmatched: 8. Germline CDR1 reads SGHDT; CDR2 reads YYEEEE. CDR3 DNA sequence: TGTGCCAGCAGCCCGGGGACAGGCGGCGCCTACGAGCAGTACTTC. It codes for CASSPGTGGAYEQYF.

The chain links TRBV6-2 or TRBV6-3 to TRBJ2-1, with D unclear. V was trimmed by 2 bases and J by 7 bases, leaving 9 bases between them. Germline V gives CDR1 MNHEY, CDR2 SVGEGT. The CDR3 is 13 amino acids. CDR3 sequence: CASSYGALNEQFF. The CDR3 nucleotides read TGTGCCAGCAGTTACGGAGCGTTGAATGAGCAGTTCTTC.

This chain uses TRBV4-3 with TRBJ2-1; TRBD2 matches 8 bases. The CDR3 covers 15 residues. V was clipped by 1 base and J by 6 bases; unmatched bases: 5. Germline CDR1 LGHNA, CDR2 YSLEER. The CDR3 DNA reads as TGCGCCAGCAGCCAAGGCGGGGGGCCAAGCAATGAGCAGTTCTTC. Protein product: CASSQGGGPSNEQFF.

The V and J genes are TRBV7-2 and TRBJ2-7; D is unresolved. Germline-derived CDR1 and CDR2 are SGHTA and FQGNSA. This CDR3 comprises 13 residues. Between the trimmed V and J ends, which lost 4 bases and 3 bases, there was a span of 10 bases. In DNA form, the CDR3 reads TGTGCCAGCAGCTCCTCAATCTACTACGAGCAGTACTTC. This sequence encodes CASSSSIYYEQYF.

The J gene is TRBJ2-7, the V gene TRBV27, with TRBD2 matching over 9 bases. The CDR3 consists of 15 residues. The germline gives CDR1 MNHEY, CDR2 SMNVEV (reference sequence). The ends lost 5 bases at V and 5 bases at J; junction bases unmatched: 10. CDR3 loop: CASSDGGGALHEQYF. In DNA form, the CDR3 reads TGTGCCAGCAGTGACGGCGGGGGGGCTCTCCACGAGCAGTACTTC.